This T cell receptor (beta chain) was identified in a study of blood T cell repertoires in COVID-19. Study background: The origin of the acute and convalescent COVID-19 samples was the United States, Italy and Spain. T cells, B-cell-depleted T cells, or PBMCs supplied cDNA or gDNA.

This clone showed up just once. In the study's own analysis: From reference gene primer amplification, estimates of nucleated cell counts were derived. Here immunoSEQ multiplex PCR was the method, and the copy in TCRdb shows in-frame clones only, minus some. V and J calls and clone size are as listed in that table; D and trimming were resolved from the DNA. The sample has fewer than 300,000 clones; around 88% are singletons. The TCR sequence derives from a man at least 80 years old with acute or convalescent COVID-19. Sequenced: peripheral blood.

The CDR3 nucleotides are TGTGCCAGCAGCGTAGGGGTAGCGGACCAAGAGACCCAGTACTTC. It specifies CASSVGVADQETQYF. V gene TRBV9 combines with J gene TRBJ2-5; possibly TRBD2 for D (6 bases). Trimming removed 0 bases at V and 0 bases at J, with 9 bases between. Germline-derived CDR1 and CDR2 are SGDLS and YYNGEE. This CDR3 region has 15 residues.